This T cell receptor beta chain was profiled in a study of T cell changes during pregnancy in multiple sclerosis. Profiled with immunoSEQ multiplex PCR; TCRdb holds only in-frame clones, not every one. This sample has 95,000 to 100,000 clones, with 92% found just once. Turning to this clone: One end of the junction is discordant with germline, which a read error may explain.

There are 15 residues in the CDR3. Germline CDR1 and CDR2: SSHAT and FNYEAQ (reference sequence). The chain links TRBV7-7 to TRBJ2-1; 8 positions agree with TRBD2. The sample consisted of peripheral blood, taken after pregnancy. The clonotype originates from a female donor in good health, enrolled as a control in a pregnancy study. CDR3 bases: TGTGCTAGCAGCTTAGCCGGGGGGGCCAGCAATGAGCAGTTCTTC. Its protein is CASSLAGGASNEQFF.